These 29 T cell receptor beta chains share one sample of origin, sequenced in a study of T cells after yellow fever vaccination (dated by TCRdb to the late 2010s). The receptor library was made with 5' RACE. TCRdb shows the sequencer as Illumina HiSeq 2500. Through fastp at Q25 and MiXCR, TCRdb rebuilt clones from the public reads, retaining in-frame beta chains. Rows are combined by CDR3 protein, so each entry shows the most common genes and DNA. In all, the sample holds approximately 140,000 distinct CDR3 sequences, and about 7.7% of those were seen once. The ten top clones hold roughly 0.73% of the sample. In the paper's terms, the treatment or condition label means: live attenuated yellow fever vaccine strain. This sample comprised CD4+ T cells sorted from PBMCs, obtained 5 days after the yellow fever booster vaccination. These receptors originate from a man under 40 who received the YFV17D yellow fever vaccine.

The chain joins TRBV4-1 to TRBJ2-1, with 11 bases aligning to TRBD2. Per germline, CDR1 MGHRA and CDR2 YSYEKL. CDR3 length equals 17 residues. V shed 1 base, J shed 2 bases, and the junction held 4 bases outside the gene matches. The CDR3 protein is CASSQVLTSGAYNEQFF. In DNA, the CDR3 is TGCGCCAGCAGCCAAGTCCTGACTAGCGGGGCCTACAATGAGCAGTTCTTC.

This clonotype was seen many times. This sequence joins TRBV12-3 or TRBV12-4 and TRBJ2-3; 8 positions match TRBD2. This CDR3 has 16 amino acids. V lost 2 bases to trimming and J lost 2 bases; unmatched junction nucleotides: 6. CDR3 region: CASSLRQREYTDTQYF. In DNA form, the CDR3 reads TGTGCCAGCAGTTTACGACAGCGGGAGTACACAGATACGCAGTATTTT.

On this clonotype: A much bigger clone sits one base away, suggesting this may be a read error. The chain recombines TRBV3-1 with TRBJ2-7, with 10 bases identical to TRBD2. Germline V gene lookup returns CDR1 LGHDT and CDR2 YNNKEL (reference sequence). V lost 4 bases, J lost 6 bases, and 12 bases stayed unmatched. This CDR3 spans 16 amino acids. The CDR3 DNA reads TGTGCCAGCAGCCGAGTAAGCGGGAGGGCCGGCGGCGAGCAGTACTTC. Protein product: CASSRVSGRAGGEQYF.

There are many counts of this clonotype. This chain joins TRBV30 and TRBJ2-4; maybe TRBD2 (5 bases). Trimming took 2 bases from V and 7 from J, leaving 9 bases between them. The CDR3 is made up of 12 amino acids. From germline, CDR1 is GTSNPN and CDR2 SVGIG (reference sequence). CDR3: CAWSPGVNIQYF. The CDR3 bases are TGTGCCTGGAGTCCCGGGGTGAACATTCAGTACTTC.

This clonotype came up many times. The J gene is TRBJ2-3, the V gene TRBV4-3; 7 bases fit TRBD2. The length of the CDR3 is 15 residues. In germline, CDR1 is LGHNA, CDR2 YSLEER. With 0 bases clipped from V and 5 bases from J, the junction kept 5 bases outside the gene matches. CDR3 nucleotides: TGCGCCAGCAGCCAAGATTCCGGACTAGGAGATACGCAGTATTTT. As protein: CASSQDSGLGDTQYF.

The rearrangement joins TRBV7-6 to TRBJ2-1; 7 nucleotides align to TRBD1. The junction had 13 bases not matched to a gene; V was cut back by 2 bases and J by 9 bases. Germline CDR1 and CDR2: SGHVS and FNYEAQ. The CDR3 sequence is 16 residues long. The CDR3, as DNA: TGTGCCAGCAGCTTACGCACCGAGACAGGGCCGGGTGAGCAGTTCTTC. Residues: CASSLRTETGPGEQFF.

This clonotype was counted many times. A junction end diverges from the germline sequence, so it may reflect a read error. In nucleotides, the CDR3 is TGTGCCAGCAGCTTAGAGGCCAGAAACATTCAGTACTTC. It yields the protein CASSLEARNIQYF. The J gene is TRBJ2-4, the V gene TRBV7-2; D not resolved. This CDR3 spans 13 amino acids. In germline, CDR1 is SGHTA, CDR2 FQGNSA.

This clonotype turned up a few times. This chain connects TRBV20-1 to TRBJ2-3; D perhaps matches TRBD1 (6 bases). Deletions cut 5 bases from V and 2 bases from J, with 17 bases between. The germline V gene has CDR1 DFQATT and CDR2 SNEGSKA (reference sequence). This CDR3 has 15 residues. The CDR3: CSAQEGGFITDTQYF. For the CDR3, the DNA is TGCAGTGCTCAAGAAGGGGGATTTATCACAGATACGCAGTATTTT.

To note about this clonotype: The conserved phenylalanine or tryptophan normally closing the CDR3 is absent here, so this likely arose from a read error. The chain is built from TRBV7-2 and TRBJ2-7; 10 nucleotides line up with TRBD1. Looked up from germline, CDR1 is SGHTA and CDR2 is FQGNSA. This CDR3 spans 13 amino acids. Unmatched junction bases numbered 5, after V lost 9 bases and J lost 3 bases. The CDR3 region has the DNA TGTGCCAGGAACCGGGACAGGGGCTACGAGCAGTACCTC. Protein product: CARNRDRGYEQYL.

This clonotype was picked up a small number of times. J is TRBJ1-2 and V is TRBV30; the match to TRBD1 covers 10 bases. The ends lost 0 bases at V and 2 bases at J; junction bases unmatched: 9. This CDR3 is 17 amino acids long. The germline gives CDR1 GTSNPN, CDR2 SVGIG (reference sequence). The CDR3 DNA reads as TGTGCCTGGAGTGTACCCCCGGGGACAGGGGCCAACTATGGCTACACCTTC. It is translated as CAWSVPPGTGANYGYTF. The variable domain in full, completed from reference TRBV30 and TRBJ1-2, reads SQTIHQWPATLVQPVGSPLSLECTVEGTSNPNLYWYRQAAGRGLQLLFYSVGIGQISSEVPQNLSASRPQDRQFILSSKKLLLSDSGFYLCAWSVPPGTGANYGYTFGSGTRLTVV.

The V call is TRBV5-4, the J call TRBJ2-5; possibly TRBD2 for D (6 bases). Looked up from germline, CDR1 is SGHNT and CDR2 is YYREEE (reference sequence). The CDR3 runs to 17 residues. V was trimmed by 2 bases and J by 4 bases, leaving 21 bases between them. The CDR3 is CASSLSRGSGGGETQYF. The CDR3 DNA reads TGTGCCAGCAGCTTATCGCGGGGAAGCGGAGGTGGAGAGACCCAGTACTTC. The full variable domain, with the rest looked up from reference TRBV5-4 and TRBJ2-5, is ETGVTQSPTHLIKTRGQQVTLRCSSQSGHNTVSWYQQALGQGPQFIFQYYREEENGRGNFPPRFSGLQFPNYSSELNVNALELDDSALYLCASSLSRGSGGGETQYFGPGTRLLVL.

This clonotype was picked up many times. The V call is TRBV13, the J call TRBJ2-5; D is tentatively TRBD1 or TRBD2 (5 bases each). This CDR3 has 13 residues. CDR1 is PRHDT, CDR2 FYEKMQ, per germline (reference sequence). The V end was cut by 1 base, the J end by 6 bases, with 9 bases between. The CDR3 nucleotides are TGTGCCAGCAGCTTAGCGGGACCCAAGACCCAGTACTTC. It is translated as CASSLAGPKTQYF.

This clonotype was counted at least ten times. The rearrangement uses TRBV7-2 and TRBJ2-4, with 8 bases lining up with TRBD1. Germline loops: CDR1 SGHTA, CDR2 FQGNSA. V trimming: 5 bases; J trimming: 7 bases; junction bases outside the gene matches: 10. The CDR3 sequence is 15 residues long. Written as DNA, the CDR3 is TGTGCCAGCAGCGTGAGCGGACAGGGACGGAACATTCAGTACTTC. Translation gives CASSVSGQGRNIQYF.

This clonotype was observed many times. The CDR3 sequence is CASSFTGLDYNEQFF. The CDR3 nucleotides are TGCGCCAGCAGCTTCACCGGACTAGACTACAATGAGCAGTTCTTC. The V call is TRBV5-1, the J call TRBJ2-1, with TRBD2 identical over 7 bases. The CDR3 length is 15 residues. After removal of 2 bases from V and 3 bases from J, the junction contained 5 bases not matched to a gene. Germline loops: CDR1 SGHRS, CDR2 YFSETQ.

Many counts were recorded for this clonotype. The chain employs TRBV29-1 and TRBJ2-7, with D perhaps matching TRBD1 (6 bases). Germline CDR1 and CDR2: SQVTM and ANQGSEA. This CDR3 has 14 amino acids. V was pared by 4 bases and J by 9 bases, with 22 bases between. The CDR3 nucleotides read TGCAGCGTTGCGTCGGACAGAAGAACCTTGGGGCAGTACTTC. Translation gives CSVASDRRTLGQYF.

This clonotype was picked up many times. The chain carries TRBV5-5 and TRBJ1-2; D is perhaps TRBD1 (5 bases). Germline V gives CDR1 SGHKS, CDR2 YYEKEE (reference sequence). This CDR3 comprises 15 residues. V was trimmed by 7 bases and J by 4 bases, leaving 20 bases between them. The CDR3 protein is CASVRDAGGIYGYTF. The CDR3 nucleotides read TGTGCCAGCGTTCGGGACGCGGGCGGAATCTATGGCTACACCTTC.

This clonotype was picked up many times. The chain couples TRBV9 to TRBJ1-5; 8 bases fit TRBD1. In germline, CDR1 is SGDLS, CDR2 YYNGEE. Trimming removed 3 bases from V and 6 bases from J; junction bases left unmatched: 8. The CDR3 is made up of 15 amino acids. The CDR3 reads CASSAQGARGQPQHF. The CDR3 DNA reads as TGTGCCAGCAGCGCGCAGGGGGCTCGGGGTCAGCCCCAGCATTTT.

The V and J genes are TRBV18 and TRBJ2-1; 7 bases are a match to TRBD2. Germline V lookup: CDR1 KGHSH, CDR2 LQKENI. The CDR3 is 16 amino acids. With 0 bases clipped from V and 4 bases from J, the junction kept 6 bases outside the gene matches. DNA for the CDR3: TGTGCCAGCTCACCACCTCTAGCGGAAAGTTACAATGAGCAGTTCTTC. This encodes CASSPPLAESYNEQFF.

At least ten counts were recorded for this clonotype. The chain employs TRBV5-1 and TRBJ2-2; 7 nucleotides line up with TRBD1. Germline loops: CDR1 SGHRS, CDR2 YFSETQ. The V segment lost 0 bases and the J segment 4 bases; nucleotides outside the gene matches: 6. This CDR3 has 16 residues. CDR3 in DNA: TGCGCCAGCAGCTTGGCCGGGACAGCAAGCACCGGGGAGCTGTTTTTT. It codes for CASSLAGTASTGELFF.

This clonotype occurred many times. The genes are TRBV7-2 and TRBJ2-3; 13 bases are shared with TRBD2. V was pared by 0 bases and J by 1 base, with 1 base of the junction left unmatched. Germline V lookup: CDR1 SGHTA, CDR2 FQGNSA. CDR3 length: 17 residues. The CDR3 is CASSLAGTSGGTDTQYF. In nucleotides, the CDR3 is TGTGCCAGCAGCTTAGCGGGGACTAGCGGGGGCACAGATACGCAGTATTTT.

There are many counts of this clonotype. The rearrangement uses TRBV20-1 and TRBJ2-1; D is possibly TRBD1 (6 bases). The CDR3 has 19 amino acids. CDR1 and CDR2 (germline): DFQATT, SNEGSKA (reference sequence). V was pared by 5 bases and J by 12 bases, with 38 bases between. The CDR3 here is CSADRQGRVASSLDDLQFF. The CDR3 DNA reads TGCAGTGCTGACCGTCAGGGGCGAGTAGCGAGCTCTCTCGATGATTTGCAGTTCTTC.

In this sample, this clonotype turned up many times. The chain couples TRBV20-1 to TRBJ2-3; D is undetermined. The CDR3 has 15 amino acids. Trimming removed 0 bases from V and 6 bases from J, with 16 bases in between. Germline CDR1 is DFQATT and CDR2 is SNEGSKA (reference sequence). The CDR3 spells CSARDGVEARDTQYF. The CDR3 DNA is TGCAGTGCTAGAGATGGGGTCGAGGCCCGGGATACGCAGTATTTT.

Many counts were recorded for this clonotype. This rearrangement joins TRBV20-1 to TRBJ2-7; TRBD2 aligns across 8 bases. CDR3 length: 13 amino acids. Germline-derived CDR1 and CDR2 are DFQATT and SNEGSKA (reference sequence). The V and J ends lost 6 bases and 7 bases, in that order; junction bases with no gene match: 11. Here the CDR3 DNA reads TGCAGTGCCACGACTAGCGCGGGCCGAGAGCAGTACTTC. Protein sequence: CSATTSAGREQYF.

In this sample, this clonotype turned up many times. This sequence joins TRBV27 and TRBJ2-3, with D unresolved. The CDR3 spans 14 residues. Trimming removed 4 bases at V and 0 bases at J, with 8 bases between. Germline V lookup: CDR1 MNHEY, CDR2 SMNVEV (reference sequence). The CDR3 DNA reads TGTGCCAGCAGTTCCCCAGCTAGCACAGATACGCAGTATTTT. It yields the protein CASSSPASTDTQYF.

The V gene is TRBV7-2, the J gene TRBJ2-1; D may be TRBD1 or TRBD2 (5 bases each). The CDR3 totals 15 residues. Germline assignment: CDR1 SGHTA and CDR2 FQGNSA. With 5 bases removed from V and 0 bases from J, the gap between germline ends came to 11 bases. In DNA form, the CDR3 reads TGTGCCAGCAGCCTGAGCGGACACTCCTACAATGAGCAGTTCTTC. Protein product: CASSLSGHSYNEQFF.

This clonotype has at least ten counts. In nucleotides, the CDR3 is TGCAGTGCTGCCGGGAGGTACAATGAGCAGTTCTTC. This translates into CSAAGRYNEQFF. J is TRBJ2-1 and V is TRBV20-1; 7 nucleotides agree with TRBD2. From germline, CDR1 is DFQATT and CDR2 SNEGSKA (reference sequence). This CDR3 has 12 residues. The V and J ends lost 5 bases and 4 bases, in that order; junction bases with no gene match: 2.

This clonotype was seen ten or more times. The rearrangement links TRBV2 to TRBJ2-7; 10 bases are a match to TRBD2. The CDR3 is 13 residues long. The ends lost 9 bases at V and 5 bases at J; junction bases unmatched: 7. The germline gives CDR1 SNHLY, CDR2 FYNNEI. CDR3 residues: CASGIAGGHEQYF. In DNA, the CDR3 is TGTGCCAGTGGCATAGCGGGAGGCCACGAGCAGTACTTC. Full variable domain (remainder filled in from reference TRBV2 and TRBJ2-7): EPEVTQTPSHQVTQMGQEVILRCVPISNHLYFYWYRQILGQKVEFLVSFYNNEISEKSEIFDDQFSVERPDGSNFTLKIRSTKLEDSAMYFCASGIAGGHEQYFGPGTRLTVT.

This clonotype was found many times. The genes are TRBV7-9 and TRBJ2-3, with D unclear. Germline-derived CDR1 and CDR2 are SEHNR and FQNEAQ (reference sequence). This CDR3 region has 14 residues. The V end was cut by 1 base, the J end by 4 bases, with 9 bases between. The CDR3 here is CASSLDVGSDTQYF. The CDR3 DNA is TGTGCCAGCAGCTTAGATGTAGGCTCAGATACGCAGTATTTT.

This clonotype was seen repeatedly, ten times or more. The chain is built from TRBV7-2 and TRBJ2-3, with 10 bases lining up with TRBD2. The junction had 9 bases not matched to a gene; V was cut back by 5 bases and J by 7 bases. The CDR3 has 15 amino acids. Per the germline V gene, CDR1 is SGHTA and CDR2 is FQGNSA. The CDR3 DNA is TGTGCCAGCAGCCCCCTAGCGGGGGCACGCTATACGCAGTATTTT. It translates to CASSPLAGARYTQYF.